The 22 T cell receptor beta chains below come from one sample, sequenced in a study of OX40 agonist ivuxolimab in advanced cancers. Data came from immunoSEQ multiplex PCR; TCRdb stores just in-frame clones and leaves some out. The sample shows roughly 60,000 clones, 91% of them seen only once. The source material was CD4+ or CD8+ T cells sorted from blood, sampled in a trial of the OX40 agonist ivuxolimab. Source of these receptors: an adult with an advanced solid tumor such as melanoma, head and neck, liver or kidney cancer.

The V and J genes are TRBV11-3 and TRBJ1-1, with 9 bases that match TRBD1. V trimming: 4 bases; J trimming: 3 bases; junction bases outside the gene matches: 9. The CDR3 has 16 residues. Germline CDR1 reads SGHNT; CDR2 reads YENEEA. CDR3 loop: CASSSGQGKVDTEAFF. CDR3 nucleotide sequence: TGTGCCAGCAGCTCGGGACAGGGTAAGGTAGACACTGAAGCTTTCTTT. The variable domain in full, completed from reference TRBV11-3 and TRBJ1-1, reads EAGVVQSPRYKIIEKKQPVAFWCNPISGHNTLYWYLQNLGQGPELLIRYENEEAVDDSQLPKDRFSAERLKGVDSTLKIQPAELGDSAVYLCASSSGQGKVDTEAFFGQGTRLTVV.

This chain uses TRBV9 with TRBJ1-3; weak D call: TRBD1 (6 bases). Germline V gene sequence: CDR1 SGDLS, CDR2 YYNGEE. There are 15 residues in the CDR3. The germline V and J ends were trimmed by 3 bases and 0 bases, with 10 bases remaining between them. CDR3 loop: CASSAEGGSGNTIYF. CDR3 DNA sequence: TGTGCCAGCAGCGCCGAGGGGGGCTCTGGAAACACCATATATTTT. Combining the CDR3 with reference TRBV9 and TRBJ1-3 gives the whole variable domain DSGVTQTPKHLITATGQRVTLRCSPRSGDLSVYWYQQSLDQGLQFLIQYYNGEERAKGNILERFSAQQFPDLHSELNLSSLELGDSALYFCASSAEGGSGNTIYFGEGSWLTVV.

The chain employs TRBV2 and TRBJ1-4; TRBD1 agrees at 7 bases. Germline CDR1 SNHLY, CDR2 FYNNEI. The CDR3 loop spans 13 amino acids. J was trimmed by 7 bases and V by 8 bases; bases with no gene match: 7. CDR3: CASSDREAEKLFF. CDR3 coding DNA: TGTGCCAGCTCCGACAGGGAGGCTGAAAAACTGTTTTTT.

This rearrangement joins TRBV4-3 to TRBJ2-5, with 11 bases matching TRBD2. The ends lost 1 base at V and 4 bases at J; junction bases unmatched: 5. Germline loops: CDR1 LGHNA, CDR2 YSLEER. This CDR3 comprises 16 residues. The CDR3 DNA sequence: TGCGCCAGCAGCCAAGCTCGTAGCGGGAGGGGAGAGACCCAGTACTTC. It specifies CASSQARSGRGETQYF.

The V gene is TRBV4-3, the J gene TRBJ2-5; the D gene is possibly TRBD2 (6 bases). Germline assignment: CDR1 LGHNA and CDR2 YSLEER. The CDR3 has 16 amino acids. The V gene lost 0 bases and the J gene lost 5 bases, with 16 bases spanning the gap. The CDR3 nucleotides are TGCGCCAGCAGCCAAGACCGTACTAGCTTCGGCGAGACCCAGTACTTC. Protein: CASSQDRTSFGETQYF.

The chain employs TRBV6-1 and TRBJ2-7; D unclear. Trimming pared 2 bases from V and 7 bases from J, leaving 15 bases between. From germline, CDR1 is MNHNS and CDR2 SASEGT. The CDR3 spans 14 residues. The CDR3 coding sequence is TGTGCCAGCAGTGAAAGTGTGGGTGGACGGGAGCAGTACTTC. Translation gives CASSESVGGREQYF.

This clone was counted a few times. V usage is TRBV5-8 and J usage is TRBJ2-2, with D tentatively TRBD1 (6 bases). Trimming left V 7 bases short and J 9 bases short, with 22 bases between. The CDR3 is made up of 15 amino acids. Per the germline V gene, CDR1 is SGHTS and CDR2 is YDEGEE. The CDR3 here is CASGGRRRPRRELFF. The CDR3 DNA is TGTGCCAGCGGGGGCCGACGCCGGCCGAGAAGGGAGCTGTTTTTT.

The chain links TRBV20-1 to TRBJ2-1; D uncertain. The germline CDR1 and CDR2 sequences are DFQATT and SNEGSKA (reference sequence). Trimming pared 1 base from V and 6 bases from J, leaving 4 bases between. The CDR3 spans 11 residues. The CDR3 loop is CSARGANEQFF. CDR3 DNA: TGCAGTGCTAGAGGCGCCAATGAGCAGTTCTTC.

The rearrangement joins TRBV10-3 to TRBJ2-5; no definite D call. This CDR3 spans 15 amino acids. Trimming removed 2 bases from V and 1 base from J, with 11 bases in between. Germline assignment: CDR1 ENHRY and CDR2 SYGVKD. The CDR3 DNA follows: TGTGCCATCAGTGAGGGCTTGGCGAGCCAAGAGACCCAGTACTTC. Its translation: CAISEGLASQETQYF.

This clone was observed once. The V and J genes are TRBV7-6 and TRBJ2-2; 9 bases line up with TRBD1. The CDR3 runs 15 residues. Trimming took 1 base from V and 5 from J; bases not matched to a gene: 2. CDR1 SGHVS and CDR2 FNYEAQ come from the germline V gene. In DNA, the CDR3 is TGTGCCAGCAGCTTAGAGACAGGGGGGACCGGGGAGCTGTTTTTT. Its protein is CASSLETGGTGELFF.

This chain joins TRBV2 and TRBJ2-7, with 9 bases lining up with TRBD2. V was clipped by 7 bases and J by 10 bases; unmatched bases: 11. The germline V gene has CDR1 SNHLY and CDR2 FYNNEI. The CDR3 is 13 residues long. CDR3 sequence (DNA): TGTGCCAGCACCCAAGGACTAGCGCGTATCCAGTACTTC. Its protein product is CASTQGLARIQYF.

This rearrangement joins TRBV6-5 to TRBJ1-2, with 7 bases matching TRBD1. V was clipped by 6 bases and J by 0 bases; unmatched bases: 1. Germline CDR1 MNHEY, CDR2 SVGAGI. The CDR3 spans 13 residues. The CDR3 DNA reads TGTGCCAGCAGGACAGGGACTAACTATGGCTACACCTTC. Protein sequence: CASRTGTNYGYTF.

V gene TRBV7-9 combines with J gene TRBJ2-3; 9 positions agree with TRBD1. The V gene end was trimmed by 7 bases and the J gene end by 3 bases; junction bases not matched to a gene: 8. CDR3 length equals 15 residues. Germline-derived CDR1 and CDR2 are SEHNR and FQNEAQ (reference sequence). The DNA of the CDR3 is TGTGCCAGCACCACCGGGACAGGGCAAACAGATACGCAGTATTTT. The encoded protein is CASTTGTGQTDTQYF.

This clone was counted a single time. The genes are TRBV28 and TRBJ2-1; 7 bases line up with TRBD2. CDR3 length: 16 residues. J gave up 4 bases and V 3 bases, and 9 bases lay outside the gene matches. Per germline, CDR1 MDHEN and CDR2 SYDVKM. CDR3 sequence: CASSFPPGLLYNEQFF. In DNA, the CDR3 is TGTGCCAGCAGTTTTCCGCCGGGACTACTATACAATGAGCAGTTCTTC.

This clone was picked up one time. The chain carries TRBV18 and TRBJ2-7, with D tentatively TRBD1 (5 bases). Trimming left V 5 bases short and J 0 bases short, with 11 bases between. The CDR3 is 14 amino acids. The V gene's germline CDR1 is KGHSH and CDR2 LQKENI. Written as DNA, the CDR3 is TGTGCCAGCTCAGGGGCGAGGAGCTCCTACGAGCAGTACTTC. Encoded protein: CASSGARSSYEQYF. The complete variable domain, with remaining parts taken from reference TRBV18 and TRBJ2-7, reads NAGVMQNPRHLVRRRGQEARLRCSPMKGHSHVYWYRQLPEEGLKFMVYLQKENIIDESGMPKERFSAEFPKEGPSILRIQQVVRGDSAAYFCASSGARSSYEQYFGPGTRLTVT.

The V and J genes are TRBV27 and TRBJ1-5; D remains ambiguous. Trimming stripped 4 bases from V and 9 bases from J, with 13 bases between. Germline V CDR1 and CDR2: MNHEY, SMNVEV (reference sequence). The CDR3 is 13 amino acids. The CDR3, as DNA: TGTGCCAGCAGTTCCCTGGGATTAAGGCCCCAGCATTTT. It codes for CASSSLGLRPQHF.

The chain links TRBV4-2 to TRBJ2-6, with D hard to call. V lost 3 bases and J lost 3, with 12 bases in between. Germline V gene lookup returns CDR1 LGHNA and CDR2 YNFKEQ. The CDR3 contains 16 residues. CDR3 sequence reads: CASSHTPAGGANVLTF. In DNA form, the CDR3 reads TGTGCCAGCAGCCACACGCCGGCTGGTGGGGCCAACGTCCTGACTTTC.

This chain uses TRBV5-6 with TRBJ2-4; no reliable D call. CDR1 is SGHDT, CDR2 YYEEEE, per germline. Deletions cut 0 bases from V and 1 base from J, with 17 bases between. CDR3 length: 18 residues. CDR3 bases: TGTGCCAGCAGCTTGGTGATCTATGGATCCGGGGCCAAAAACATTCAGTACTTC. This gives the protein CASSLVIYGSGAKNIQYF.

The J gene is TRBJ2-4, the V gene TRBV4-1; 12 bases are shared with TRBD2. The CDR3 has 16 amino acids. Unmatched junction bases numbered 7, after V lost 8 bases and J lost 2 bases. Germline V gives CDR1 MGHRA, CDR2 YSYEKL. The CDR3 here is CASRIGLAGPKNIQYF. CDR3 bases: TGCGCCAGCCGAATCGGACTAGCGGGACCCAAAAACATTCAGTACTTC.

The J gene is TRBJ1-5, the V gene TRBV4-3; D unclear. There are 15 residues in the CDR3. Trimming removed 0 bases at V and 3 bases at J, with 9 bases between. CDR1 is LGHNA and CDR2 is YSLEER in the germline V gene. CDR3 nucleotides: TGCGCCAGCAGCCAAGATGGGGTATCCAATCAGCCCCAGCATTTT. This gives the protein CASSQDGVSNQPQHF.

V gene TRBV7-3 combines with J gene TRBJ1-1; D might be TRBD1 (5 bases). Germline loops: CDR1 SGHTA, CDR2 FQGTGA. V was trimmed by 3 bases and J by 1 base, leaving 6 bases between them. There are 13 residues in the CDR3. The CDR3 DNA follows: TGTGCCAGCAGCTTTACAGGGAACACTGAAGCTTTCTTT. This gives the protein CASSFTGNTEAFF.

V usage is TRBV11-2 and J usage is TRBJ2-1, with 12 bases that match TRBD2. V was clipped by 6 bases and J by 2 bases; unmatched bases: 11. Germline CDR1 reads SGHAT; CDR2 reads FQNNGV. This CDR3 comprises 18 residues. The CDR3 DNA sequence: TGTGCCAGCAGTCGACAGGGGGCTAGCGGGAGGGCCTACAATGAGCAGTTCTTC. It is translated as CASSRQGASGRAYNEQFF.